One and the same sample provided the 30 T cell receptor beta chains below, sequenced in a study of cytomegalovirus exposure and HLA in healthy donors. In the PCR, 60 Vbeta and 13 Jbeta primers were used. Sequencing used immunoSEQ multiplex PCR; TCRdb keeps in-frame clones, though not all of them. The data contain about 190,000 clones, 80% to 85% of them singletons. The sequenced sample was PBMCs. The source of these receptors is a young woman in good health and CMV-seronegative.

V is TRBV4-2 and J is TRBJ2-3; 9 bases line up with TRBD2. CDR3 length: 17 amino acids. Germline assignment: CDR1 LGHNA and CDR2 YNFKEQ. J was trimmed by 4 bases and V by 3 bases; bases with no gene match: 11. CDR3 residues: CASSQDVAGEGADTQYF. CDR3 nucleotide sequence: TGTGCCAGCAGCCAGGACGTAGCGGGAGAGGGCGCAGATACGCAGTATTTT.

The V call is TRBV5-4, the J call TRBJ2-7, with TRBD2 matching 11 bases. Germline V gene lookup returns CDR1 SGHNT and CDR2 YYREEE (reference sequence). CDR3 length equals 16 residues. The V gene end was trimmed by 0 bases and the J gene end by 5 bases; junction bases not matched to a gene: 7. The CDR3 is CASSLERVAGGDEQYF. In nucleotides, the CDR3 is TGTGCCAGCAGCTTGGAGCGGGTAGCGGGAGGGGACGAGCAGTACTTC.

This chain joins TRBV11-2 and TRBJ2-2, with no clear D. The germline gives CDR1 SGHAT, CDR2 FQNNGV. V was trimmed by 0 bases and J by 0 bases, leaving 11 bases between them. This CDR3 spans 17 amino acids. CDR3: CASSLEAPIANTGELFF. The CDR3 DNA reads as TGTGCCAGCAGCTTAGAAGCCCCAATAGCGAACACCGGGGAGCTGTTTTTT.

V usage is TRBV7-9 and J usage is TRBJ2-1; 10 bases line up with TRBD2. CDR1 and CDR2 from the germline V gene are SEHNR and FQNEAQ (reference sequence). This CDR3 is built from 16 residues. Germline trimming cut 3 bases from V and 3 bases from J; bases unmatched to any gene: 5. The CDR3 spells CASSLLPSGSYNEQFF. The CDR3 DNA reads TGTGCCAGCAGCTTGTTGCCTAGCGGGAGCTACAATGAGCAGTTCTTC.

The J gene is TRBJ2-3, the V gene TRBV4-3; the D gene is possibly TRBD2 (5 bases). The CDR3 is made up of 14 amino acids. V shed 3 bases and J shed 1 base, with 8 bases lying between them. The germline V gene encodes CDR1 LGHNA and CDR2 YSLEER. The CDR3 is CASSQWRGTDTQYF. CDR3 nucleotides: TGCGCCAGCAGCCAGTGGCGGGGCACAGATACGCAGTATTTT.

The chain combines TRBV7-9 with TRBJ2-3; 8 nucleotides align to TRBD1. CDR1 SEHNR and CDR2 FQNEAQ come from the germline V gene (reference sequence). V shed 5 bases, J shed 0 bases, and the junction held 1 base outside the gene matches. This CDR3 is built from 14 residues. As DNA, the CDR3 is TGTGCCAGCAGCAGACAGGGGAGCACAGATACGCAGTATTTT. Encoded protein: CASSRQGSTDTQYF.

V usage is TRBV6-6 and J usage is TRBJ1-2; unclear D gene. The CDR3 runs to 14 residues. CDR1 is MNHNY and CDR2 is SVGAGI in the germline V gene (reference sequence). The germline V and J ends were trimmed by 2 bases and 4 bases, with 11 bases remaining between them. This CDR3 reads CASSYEAVGYGYTF. The CDR3 DNA follows: TGTGCCAGCAGTTACGAGGCAGTGGGCTATGGCTACACCTTC.

The V and J genes are TRBV30 and TRBJ1-5; weak D call: TRBD1 (6 bases). Germline-derived CDR1 and CDR2 are GTSNPN and SVGIG (reference sequence). The CDR3 consists of 14 residues. V was clipped by 1 base and J by 6 bases, with 13 bases between them. The CDR3 protein is CAWSEGQQPQPQHF. The CDR3 DNA reads as TGTGCCTGGAGTGAGGGACAACAGCCTCAGCCCCAGCATTTT. Full variable domain (remainder filled in from reference TRBV30 and TRBJ1-5): SQTIHQWPATLVQPVGSPLSLECTVEGTSNPNLYWYRQAAGRGLQLLFYSVGIGQISSEVPQNLSASRPQDRQFILSSKKLLLSDSGFYLCAWSEGQQPQPQHFGDGTRLSIL.

This chain links TRBV6-6 with TRBJ2-5; D gene ambiguous. Germline-derived CDR1 and CDR2 are MNHNY and SVGAGI (reference sequence). The CDR3 is made up of 12 amino acids. V was pared by 7 bases and J by 4 bases, with 10 bases between. The CDR3 region has the DNA TGTGCCAGCACCGCGCGGCGAGAGACCCAGTACTTC. It encodes CASTARRETQYF.

The chain's CDR3 is CASSTGQGGRTDTQYF. The CDR3 bases are TGCGCCAGCAGCACGGGACAGGGGGGGAGAACAGATACGCAGTATTTT. This chain links TRBV5-1 with TRBJ2-3; TRBD1 matches at 11 bases. The CDR3 loop spans 16 amino acids. CDR1 and CDR2 (germline): SGHRS, YFSETQ. J was trimmed by 3 bases and V by 4 bases; bases with no gene match: 7.

The V call is TRBV7-9, the J call TRBJ2-3, with D possibly matching TRBD2 (5 bases). Germline CDR1 is SEHNR and CDR2 is FQNEAQ (reference sequence). The V and J ends lost 4 bases and 6 bases respectively, with 20 bases between them. This CDR3 is 16 amino acids long. As DNA, the CDR3 is TGTGCCAGCAGCTCAAATGTAGGCCAATCGGGGGATACGCAGTATTTT. It yields the protein CASSSNVGQSGDTQYF.

The gene calls are TRBV18 and TRBJ1-5; 12 bases map to TRBD1. This CDR3 contains 17 residues. CDR1 is KGHSH and CDR2 is LQKENI in the germline V gene. J lost 11 bases, V lost 0 bases, and 11 bases had no gene match. CDR3 DNA: TGTGCCAGCTCACCACCGGGGGACAGGGGGCCCCTCGCGTCCCAGCATTTT. It codes for CASSPPGDRGPLASQHF.

The V gene is TRBV6-5, the J gene TRBJ1-5, with a possible D match to TRBD1 (5 bases). The CDR3 spans 14 residues. CDR1 is MNHEY, CDR2 SVGAGI, per germline. Trimming stripped 3 bases from V and 3 bases from J, with 9 bases between. The CDR3 here is CASSYQGFNQPQHF. Written as DNA, the CDR3 is TGTGCCAGCAGTTATCAGGGATTCAATCAGCCCCAGCATTTT.

V usage is TRBV29-1 and J usage is TRBJ2-2, with 7 bases lining up with TRBD2. Looked up from germline, CDR1 is SQVTM and CDR2 is ANQGSEA. Trimming at V came to 6 bases and at J to 7 bases, leaving 14 bases not matched to a gene. This CDR3 is 15 amino acids long. The CDR3 is CSVETPSGPGGELFF. Written as DNA, the CDR3 is TGCAGCGTGGAGACCCCTAGCGGCCCGGGCGGGGAGCTGTTTTTT.

This chain links TRBV5-1 with TRBJ2-2; 7 bases fit TRBD1. The V segment lost 0 bases and the J segment 6 bases; nucleotides outside the gene matches: 5. The CDR3 runs 15 residues. CDR1 is SGHRS and CDR2 is YFSETQ in the germline V gene. CDR3 in amino acids: CASSLGGGAAGELFF. The DNA for the CDR3 is TGCGCCAGCAGCTTGGGAGGGGGCGCAGCCGGGGAGCTGTTTTTT.

V is TRBV6-5 and J is TRBJ2-1; the match to TRBD2 covers 9 bases. CDR3 length equals 15 residues. V trimming: 6 bases; J trimming: 4 bases; junction bases outside the gene matches: 7. Germline values: CDR1 MNHEY, CDR2 SVGAGI. The DNA of the CDR3 is TGTGCCAGCAGCCAGACTAGCGGATTATACAATGAGCAGTTCTTC. Protein: CASSQTSGLYNEQFF.

The V and J genes are TRBV5-1 and TRBJ2-5, with D maybe TRBD1 (5 bases). V was cut by 0 bases and J by 1 base, with 7 bases left in between. Germline V gene lookup returns CDR1 SGHRS and CDR2 YFSETQ. The length of the CDR3 is 14 residues. CDR3 DNA: TGCGCCAGCAGCTTGGATAGGGGCCAAGAGACCCAGTACTTC. Translation: CASSLDRGQETQYF.

The J gene is TRBJ2-7, the V gene TRBV18; 7 positions agree with TRBD1. Unmatched junction bases numbered 11, after V lost 4 bases and J lost 2 bases. Germline values: CDR1 KGHSH, CDR2 LQKENI. This CDR3 contains 16 residues. Here the CDR3 DNA reads TGTGCCAGCTCACTAAACTTACCGGGACAGACCTACGAGCAGTACTTC. Protein: CASSLNLPGQTYEQYF.

The chain carries TRBV10-3 and TRBJ2-1; TRBD2 matches 11 bases. The CDR3 covers 15 residues. Looked up from germline, CDR1 is ENHRY and CDR2 is SYGVKD. V dropped 6 bases and J dropped 4; count of bases not matched to a gene: 5. The CDR3 is CAIRISGRDYNEQFF. For the CDR3, the DNA is TGTGCCATCAGGATTAGCGGGAGGGATTACAATGAGCAGTTCTTC.

The V gene is TRBV2, the J gene TRBJ2-3; D may be TRBD2 (5 bases). CDR1 is SNHLY, CDR2 FYNNEI, per germline. Trimming left V 11 bases short and J 6 bases short, with 21 bases between. The CDR3 totals 14 residues. In DNA, the CDR3 is TGTGCCGCCATTGAGAGCGACACGGGGGATACGCAGTATTTT. It encodes CAAIESDTGDTQYF.

This rearrangement joins TRBV30 to TRBJ1-1, with D maybe TRBD1 (6 bases). Germline V lookup: CDR1 GTSNPN, CDR2 SVGIG (reference sequence). Trimming left V 0 bases short and J 1 base short, with 24 bases between. CDR3 length: 19 amino acids. The DNA of the CDR3 is TGTGCCTGGAGTGTACCCCCTCAGGGGAGAGGGGGGGGGAACACTGAAGCTTTCTTT. Translated: CAWSVPPQGRGGGNTEAFF.

This chain connects TRBV6-5 to TRBJ2-6; D perhaps matches TRBD1 (5 bases). This CDR3 has 15 residues. Germline-derived CDR1 and CDR2 are MNHEY and SVGAGI. Trimming pared 6 bases from V and 0 bases from J, leaving 9 bases between. The CDR3 sequence: CASSRDSSGANVLTF. The CDR3 DNA is TGTGCCAGCAGCCGCGACAGCTCTGGGGCCAACGTCCTGACTTTC.

The rearrangement joins TRBV30 to TRBJ2-7; D possibly corresponds to TRBD1 (5 bases). The V and J ends lost 7 bases and 1 base respectively, with 11 bases between them. This CDR3 region has 12 residues. CDR1 and CDR2 from the germline V gene are GTSNPN and SVGIG (reference sequence). CDR3 loop: CAFGAASYEQYF. As DNA, the CDR3 is TGTGCCTTTGGGGCGGCTTCCTACGAGCAGTACTTC. The entire variable domain, with the rest obtained from reference TRBV30 and TRBJ2-7, is as follows: SQTIHQWPATLVQPVGSPLSLECTVEGTSNPNLYWYRQAAGRGLQLLFYSVGIGQISSEVPQNLSASRPQDRQFILSSKKLLLSDSGFYLCAFGAASYEQYFGPGTRLTVT.

CDR3 amino acids: CASSPWQGETQYF. DNA for the CDR3: TGTGCCAGCAGTCCGTGGCAGGGGGAGACCCAGTACTTC. This rearrangement joins TRBV11-2 to TRBJ2-5; possible D gene TRBD1, 6 bases. The germline gives CDR1 SGHAT, CDR2 FQNNGV. This CDR3 spans 13 amino acids. V lost 6 bases to trimming and J lost 5 bases, with 13 bases between them.

The chain recombines TRBV18 with TRBJ1-4; no firm D call. There are 11 residues in the CDR3. The V end lost 3 bases, the J end lost 8 bases, and 4 bases lay between the germline ends. The V gene's germline CDR1 is KGHSH and CDR2 LQKENI. The CDR3 DNA reads TGTGCCAGCTCACCGGGCGAAAAACTGTTTTTT. Protein: CASSPGEKLFF.

V is TRBV28 and J is TRBJ1-1, with a tentative D call TRBD1 (5 bases). CDR1 MDHEN and CDR2 SYDVKM come from the germline V gene. Deletions cut 4 bases from V and 8 bases from J, with 14 bases between. The CDR3 sequence is 13 residues long. The CDR3 bases are TGTGCCAGCAGTTACGGGGGAGGCAGGGAAGCTTTCTTT. Translating it yields CASSYGGGREAFF.

V is TRBV14 and J is TRBJ1-2, with D unresolved. The CDR3 consists of 12 residues. Trimming took 3 bases from V and 4 from J, leaving 6 bases between them. Germline lookup yields CDR1 SGHDN and CDR2 FVKESK. The CDR3 DNA reads TGTGCCAGCAGCCAGAGCGGCTATGGCTACACCTTC. Residues: CASSQSGYGYTF.

This clone was counted a single time. This rearrangement joins TRBV4-3 to TRBJ2-7, with 7 positions matching TRBD2. Trimming took 0 bases from V and 4 from J; bases not matched to a gene: 12. Germline V gives CDR1 LGHNA, CDR2 YSLEER. There are 17 residues in the CDR3. The CDR3 DNA reads TGCGCCAGCAGCCAAGATCGTGGACTAGGGATGCCTTACGAGCAGTACTTC. Translation: CASSQDRGLGMPYEQYF.

The table lists this clone with a count of one. The chain joins TRBV11-2 to TRBJ2-1, with D perhaps matching TRBD2 (6 bases). This CDR3 contains 13 residues. The V gene lost 3 bases and the J gene lost 10 bases, with 13 bases spanning the gap. Germline CDR1 SGHAT, CDR2 FQNNGV. The DNA for the CDR3 is TGTGCCAGCAGCTTGCTGCGGGATGACGAGCAGTTCTTC. Translation: CASSLLRDDEQFF.

This clone was observed a single time. The chain has TRBV6-1 and TRBJ2-7; 13 bases are a match to TRBD2. The CDR3 contains 20 residues. Germline V lookup: CDR1 MNHNS, CDR2 SASEGT. Germline trimming cut 3 bases from V and 0 bases from J; bases unmatched to any gene: 14. The DNA of the CDR3 is TGTGCCAGCAGTGACAATCGGCCGGGACTAGCGGGGAGGAGCTCCTACGAGCAGTACTTC. Translating it yields CASSDNRPGLAGRSSYEQYF.